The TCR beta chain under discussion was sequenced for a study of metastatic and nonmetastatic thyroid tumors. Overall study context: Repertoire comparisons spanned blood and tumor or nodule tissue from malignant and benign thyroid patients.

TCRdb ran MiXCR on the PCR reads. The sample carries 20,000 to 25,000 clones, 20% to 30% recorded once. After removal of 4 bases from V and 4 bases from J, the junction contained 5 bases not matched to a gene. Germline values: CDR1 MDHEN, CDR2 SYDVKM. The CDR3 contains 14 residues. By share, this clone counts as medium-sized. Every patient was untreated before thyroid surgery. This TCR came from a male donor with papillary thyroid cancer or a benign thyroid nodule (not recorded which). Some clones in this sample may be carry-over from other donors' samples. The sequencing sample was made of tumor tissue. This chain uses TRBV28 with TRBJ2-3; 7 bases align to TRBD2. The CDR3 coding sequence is TGTGCCAGCAGTTCCCTCGCGGGGGCAGATACGCAGTATTTT. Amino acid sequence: CASSSLAGADTQYF.